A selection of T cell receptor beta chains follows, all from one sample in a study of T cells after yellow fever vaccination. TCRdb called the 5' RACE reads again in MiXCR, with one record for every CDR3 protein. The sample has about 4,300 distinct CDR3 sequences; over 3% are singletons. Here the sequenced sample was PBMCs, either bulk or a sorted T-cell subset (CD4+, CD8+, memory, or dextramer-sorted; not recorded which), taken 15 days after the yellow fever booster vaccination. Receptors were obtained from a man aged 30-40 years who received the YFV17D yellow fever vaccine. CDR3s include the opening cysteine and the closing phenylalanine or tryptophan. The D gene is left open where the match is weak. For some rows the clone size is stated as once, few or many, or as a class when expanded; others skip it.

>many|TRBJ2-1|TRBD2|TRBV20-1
TGCAGTGCTAGAGGTGGACTAGCGGCCAACAATGAGCAGTTCTTC
CSARGGLAANNEQFF
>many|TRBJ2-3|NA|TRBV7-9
TGTGCCAGCTCAGAGGTTACGCCTAGCACAGATACGCAGTATTTT
CASSEVTPSTDTQYF
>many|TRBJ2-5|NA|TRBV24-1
TGTGCCACCAGTGGGGGGTCACAAGAGACCCAGTACTTC
CATSGGSQETQYF
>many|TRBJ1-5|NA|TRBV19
TGTGCCAGTGGGGACGGAAGTTCGCATTTT
CASGDGSSHF
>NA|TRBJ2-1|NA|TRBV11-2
NA
CASSFYICSASLAGGENEQFF
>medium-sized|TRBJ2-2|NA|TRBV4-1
TGCGCCAGCAGCCAATGGGTAGGGGTTTCCACCGGGGAGCTGTTTTTT
CASSQWVGVSTGELFF
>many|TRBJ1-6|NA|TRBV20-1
TGCAGTGCCCGACTTCAGAATAATTCACCCCTCCACTTT
CSARLQNNSPLHF
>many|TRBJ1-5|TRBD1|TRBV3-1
TGTGCCAGCAGCCCGACAGGGTGGGTTAGTCAGCCCCAGCATTTT
CASSPTGWVSQPQHF
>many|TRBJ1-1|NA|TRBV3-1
TGTGCCAGCACCCCGGGTTTGGGGGAAGCTTTCTTT
CASTPGLGEAFF
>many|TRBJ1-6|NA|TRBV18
TGTGCCAGCTCACCACCCGGGGGTAGTTCACCCCTCCACTTT
CASSPPGGSSPLHF
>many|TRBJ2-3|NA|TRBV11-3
TGTGCCAGCAGCTTAGATCCGGCAGTTACGCAGTATTTT
CASSLDPAVTQYF
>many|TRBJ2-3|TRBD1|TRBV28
TGTGCCAGCAGGGGGACAGGGCAAGATACGCAGTATTTT
CASRGTGQDTQYF
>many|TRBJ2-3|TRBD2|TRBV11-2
TGTGCCAGCAGCTTAGGTGGTCGGTGGAGCGGGAACCCCGATACGCAGTATTTT
CASSLGGRWSGNPDTQYF
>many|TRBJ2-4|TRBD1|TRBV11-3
TGTGCCAGCAGCCGCGACAGGGGTCCACAGTACTTC
CASSRDRGPQYF
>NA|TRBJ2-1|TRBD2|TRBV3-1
TGTGCCTCCTCACCTCCGGGACTAGGTAACAATGAGCAGTTCTTC
CASSPPGLGNNEQFF
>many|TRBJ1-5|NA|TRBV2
TGTGCCAGCAGTGAGCTAAATAGCAATCAGCCCCAGCATTTT
CASSELNSNQPQHF
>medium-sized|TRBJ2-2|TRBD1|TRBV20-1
TGCAGTGCGGCGGGGGGACAGGGGTCCGGGGAGCTGTTTTTT
CSAAGGQGSGELFF
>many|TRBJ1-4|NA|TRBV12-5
TGTGCTAGTGGAACACAGCTTAATGAAAAACTGTTTTTT
CASGTQLNEKLFF
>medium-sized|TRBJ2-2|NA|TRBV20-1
TGCAGTGCTAGAGGGAGTGGACCAGAAGGGAACACCGGGGAGCTGTTTTTT
CSARGSGPEGNTGELFF
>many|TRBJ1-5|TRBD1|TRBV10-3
TGTGCCTCTGGGACAGCCGATAGCAATCAGCCCCAGCATTTT
CASGTADSNQPQHF
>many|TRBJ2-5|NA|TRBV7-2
TGTGCCAGCAGCTTAGTTTTCCCCCGGCAGGCACAAGAGACCCAGTACTTC
CASSLVFPRQAQETQYF
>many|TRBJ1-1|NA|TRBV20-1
TGCAGTGCTAGAGAGCACACTGAAGCTTTCTTT
CSAREHTEAFF
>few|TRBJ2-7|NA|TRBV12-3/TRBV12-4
TGTGCCAGCAGTGGCGCCTACGAGCAGTACTTC
CASSGAYEQYF